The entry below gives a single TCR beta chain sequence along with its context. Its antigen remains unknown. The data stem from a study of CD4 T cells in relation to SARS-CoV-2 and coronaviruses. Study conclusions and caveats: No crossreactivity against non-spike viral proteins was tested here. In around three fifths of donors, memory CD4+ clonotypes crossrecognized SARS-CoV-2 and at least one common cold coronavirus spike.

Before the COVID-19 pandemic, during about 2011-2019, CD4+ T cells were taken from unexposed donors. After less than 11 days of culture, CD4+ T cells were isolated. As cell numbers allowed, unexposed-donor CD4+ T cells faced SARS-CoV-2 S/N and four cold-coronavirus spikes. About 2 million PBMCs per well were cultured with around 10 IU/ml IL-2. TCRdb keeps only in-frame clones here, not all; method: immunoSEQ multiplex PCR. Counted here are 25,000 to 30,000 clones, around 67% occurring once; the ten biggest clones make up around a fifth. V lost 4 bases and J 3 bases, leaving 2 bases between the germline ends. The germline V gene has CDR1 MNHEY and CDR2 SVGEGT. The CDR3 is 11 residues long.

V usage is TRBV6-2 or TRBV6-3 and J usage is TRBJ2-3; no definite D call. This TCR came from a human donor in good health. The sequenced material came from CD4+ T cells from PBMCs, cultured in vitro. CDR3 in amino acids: CASSLTDTQYF. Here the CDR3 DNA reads TGTGCCAGCAGTTTGACAGATACGCAGTATTTT.